The 25 T cell receptor beta chains given below trace back to one sample, sequenced in a study of cytomegalovirus exposure and HLA in healthy donors. Primers: 60 Vbeta forward and 13 Jbeta reverse. The assay was immunoSEQ multiplex PCR, and TCRdb's table has in-frame clones only and misses some. Altogether about 160,000 clones are present, roughly four fifths being singletons, with the ten largest covering around 14%. Source material: PBMCs. These receptors were obtained from a woman in her fifties or sixties in good health and CMV-seronegative.

This rearrangement joins TRBV9 to TRBJ1-3, with TRBD1 as a possible D gene (6 bases). V was trimmed by 4 bases and J by 0 bases, leaving 17 bases between them. The length of the CDR3 is 17 residues. In germline, CDR1 is SGDLS, CDR2 YYNGEE. DNA for the CDR3: TGTGCCAGCAGCCCTAGTCCTACAGGGAGCTCTGGAAACACCATATATTTT. This sequence encodes CASSPSPTGSSGNTIYF.

The J gene is TRBJ2-5, the V gene TRBV7-8; TRBD2 agrees at 11 bases. The J call may be in error: the DNA end matches TRBJ2-7 better. The CDR3 runs 15 residues. The germline gives CDR1 SGHVS, CDR2 FQNEAQ. CDR3: CASSFLLAGAPEQYF. DNA for the CDR3: TGTGCCAGCAGCTTCTTACTAGCGGGAGCCCCCGAGCAGTACTTC.

About this clone: One end of the junction fails to match germline, which may point to a read error. The chain recombines TRBV7-3 with TRBJ2-1; 9 nucleotides line up with TRBD2. The CDR3 covers 17 residues. Germline assignment: CDR1 SGHTA and CDR2 FQGTGA. CDR3 amino acids: CASSSRGTSGSFNEQFF. In DNA form, the CDR3 reads TGTGCCAGCAGCTCCAGGGGCACTAGCGGGTCCTTCAATGAGCAGTTCTTC.

The chain combines TRBV5-6 with TRBJ2-5; maybe TRBD2 (6 bases). The J call may be in error: the DNA end matches TRBJ2-7 better. The CDR3 runs 15 residues. Looked up from germline, CDR1 is SGHDT and CDR2 is YYEEEE. The CDR3 loop is CASRGPAGGSYEQYF. CDR3 bases: TGTGCCAGCCGGGGACCAGCGGGCGGCTCCTACGAGCAGTACTTC.

The chain couples TRBV6-5 to TRBJ1-2; 8 nucleotides line up with TRBD1. CDR1 and CDR2 (germline): MNHEY, SVGAGI. V lost 4 bases, J lost 1 base, and 5 bases stayed unmatched. There are 15 residues in the CDR3. The CDR3 is CASSFTGGVNYGYTF. The DNA of the CDR3 is TGTGCCAGCAGTTTCACAGGGGGAGTTAACTATGGCTACACCTTC.

The chain joins TRBV18 to TRBJ2-5; D is ambiguous. This CDR3 is 15 amino acids long. The V gene lost 3 bases and the J gene lost 2 bases, with 13 bases spanning the gap. Per the germline V gene, CDR1 is KGHSH and CDR2 is LQKENI. The CDR3 coding sequence is TGTGCCAGCTCACCTGCCAGCAGGCAACAAGAGACCCAGTACTTC. Protein: CASSPASRQQETQYF.

The chain links TRBV7-2 to TRBJ2-7; tentatively, D is TRBD2 (7 bases). V lost 1 base, J lost 7 bases, and 11 bases lay in between. The CDR3 has 13 amino acids. CDR1 is SGHTA, CDR2 FQGNSA, per germline. The CDR3 loop reads CASSLVRGGEQYF. DNA of the CDR3: TGTGCCAGCAGCTTAGTCAGGGGAGGGGAGCAGTACTTC.

This clone was detected only once. The rearrangement joins TRBV7-2 to TRBJ2-7; weak D call: TRBD1 (6 bases). CDR3 length: 13 residues. Germline CDR1 is SGHTA and CDR2 is FQGNSA. Trimming left V 4 bases short and J 5 bases short, with 12 bases between. As DNA, the CDR3 is TGTGCCAGCAGCTACAGGGACGTACACGAGCAGTACTTC. Its translation: CASSYRDVHEQYF.

In this sample, this clone turned up a few times. The rearrangement joins TRBV21-1 to TRBJ2-7; the DNA was not used to check the table's D call, TRBD1. TRBV21-1 is termed a pseudogene. The CDR3 extends over 12 amino acids. The CDR3, as DNA: TGTGGGGGGCTAGCTCATTCCTACGAGCAGTACTTC. Protein sequence: CGGLAHSYEQYF.

Only a few counts were recorded for this clone. V gene TRBV19 combines with J gene TRBJ1-1; 9 bases agree with TRBD1. There are 15 residues in the CDR3. After removal of 5 bases from V and 4 bases from J, the junction contained 8 bases not matched to a gene. The germline CDR1 and CDR2 sequences are LNHDA and SQIVND (reference sequence). The CDR3 coding sequence is TGTGCCAGTAGTGCCCTACAGGGGGCGACCACTGAAGCTTTCTTT. Protein: CASSALQGATTEAFF.

The chain carries TRBV30 and TRBJ1-1; D may be TRBD1 (5 bases). Germline assignment: CDR1 GTSNPN and CDR2 SVGIG (reference sequence). V shed 4 bases and J shed 5 bases, with 8 bases lying between them. This CDR3 is built from 11 residues. CDR3 nucleotide sequence: TGTGCCTGGAATCCAGGGACTGAAGCTTTCTTT. Encoded protein: CAWNPGTEAFF.

This clone was seen just once. The genes are TRBV28 and TRBJ1-5; TRBD1 aligns across 11 bases. The V segment lost 5 bases and the J segment 2 bases; nucleotides outside the gene matches: 5. The CDR3 extends over 16 amino acids. In germline, CDR1 is MDHEN, CDR2 SYDVKM. CDR3 sequence: CASSKRTGGGNQPQHF. The DNA for the CDR3 is TGTGCCAGCAGTAAAAGGACAGGGGGCGGCAATCAGCCCCAGCATTTT. Variable domain in full (rest from reference TRBV28 and TRBJ1-5): DVKVTQSSRYLVKRTGEKVFLECVQDMDHENMFWYRQDPGLGLRLIYFSYDVKMKEKGDIPEGYSVSREKKERFSLILESASTNQTSMYLCASSKRTGGGNQPQHFGDGTRLSIL.

This clone was seen only once. The V and J genes are TRBV5-6 and TRBJ1-2; D is unresolved. The CDR3 is made up of 12 amino acids. The V gene lost 0 bases and the J gene lost 8 bases, with 8 bases spanning the gap. Germline V gene sequence: CDR1 SGHDT, CDR2 YYEEEE. CDR3 loop: CASSLAHVGYTF. The CDR3 DNA is TGTGCCAGCAGCTTGGCCCATGTGGGCTACACCTTC.

Only a few counts were recorded for this clone. The chain has TRBV4-1 and TRBJ2-1, with D perhaps TRBD2 (5 bases). The CDR3 covers 15 residues. V was cut by 1 base and J by 0 bases, with 7 bases left in between. Looked up from germline, CDR1 is MGHRA and CDR2 is YSYEKL. CDR3 loop: CASSQGLNSYNEQFF. CDR3 nucleotides: TGCGCCAGCAGCCAAGGACTAAACTCCTACAATGAGCAGTTCTTC.

The V gene is TRBV4-1, the J gene TRBJ1-6, with D hard to call. Germline-derived CDR1 and CDR2 are MGHRA and YSYEKL. V was trimmed by 0 bases and J by 0 bases, leaving 12 bases between them. The CDR3 totals 18 residues. CDR3 sequence (DNA): TGCGCCAGCAGCCAAGATCTTTTTGGGAGCTCCTATAATTCACCCCTCCACTTT. This sequence encodes CASSQDLFGSSYNSPLHF.

This chain connects TRBV4-3 to TRBJ1-2; maybe TRBD1 (5 bases). With 0 bases removed from V and 4 bases from J, the gap between germline ends came to 18 bases. Germline-derived CDR1 and CDR2 are LGHNA and YSLEER. This CDR3 spans 17 amino acids. In DNA form, the CDR3 reads TGCGCCAGCAGCCAAGATCGTTTGGCAGGGAAGAGCTATGGCTACACCTTC. It is translated as CASSQDRLAGKSYGYTF.

V usage is TRBV9 and J usage is TRBJ2-1, with 12 bases matching TRBD2. Germline V gives CDR1 SGDLS, CDR2 YYNGEE. V lost 4 bases, J lost 2 bases, and 1 base stayed unmatched. The CDR3 has 15 amino acids. The CDR3 loop reads CASSPSGGAYNEQFF. CDR3 nucleotide sequence: TGTGCCAGCAGCCCTAGCGGGGGGGCCTACAATGAGCAGTTCTTC.

On this clone: Its ends do not fully match the called genes, so a read error is possible. The V gene is TRBV27, the J gene TRBJ2-7, with 9 bases aligning to TRBD2. Germline loops: CDR1 MNHEY, CDR2 SMNVEV (reference sequence). CDR3 size: 16 residues. CDR3 amino acids: CASSLSIAGASNEQYF. CDR3 DNA: TGTGCCAGCAGTTTATCCATAGCGGGAGCCTCCAACGAGCAGTACTTC.

The V and J genes are TRBV29-1 and TRBJ2-1, with D tentatively TRBD1 (6 bases). The V gene lost 4 bases and the J gene lost 6 bases, with 10 bases spanning the gap. Germline V lookup: CDR1 SQVTM, CDR2 ANQGSEA. This CDR3 region has 12 residues. The CDR3 loop reads CSVGIGGNEQFF. The CDR3 region has the DNA TGCAGCGTTGGTATAGGGGGCAATGAGCAGTTCTTC.

V usage is TRBV2 and J usage is TRBJ1-2, with 7 positions matching TRBD1. J was trimmed by 3 bases and V by 7 bases; bases with no gene match: 8. The CDR3 contains 14 residues. Germline-derived CDR1 and CDR2 are SNHLY and FYNNEI. The CDR3 nucleotides are TGTGCCAGCATGAAGAGGGGGCAAGACTATGGCTACACCTTC. This translates into CASMKRGQDYGYTF. Variable domain in full (rest from reference TRBV2 and TRBJ1-2): EPEVTQTPSHQVTQMGQEVILRCVPISNHLYFYWYRQILGQKVEFLVSFYNNEISEKSEIFDDQFSVERPDGSNFTLKIRSTKLEDSAMYFCASMKRGQDYGYTFGSGTRLTVV.

The chain carries TRBV5-1 and TRBJ2-3; TRBD1 might be the D (6 bases). The V end was cut by 0 bases, the J end by 6 bases, with 11 bases between. This CDR3 region has 14 residues. CDR1 and CDR2 from the germline V gene are SGHRS and YFSETQ. Here the CDR3 reads CASSLGGTHDTQYF. CDR3 nucleotides: TGCGCCAGCAGCTTGGGAGGGACACACGATACGCAGTATTTT.

This chain links TRBV28 with TRBJ1-1; no firm D call. Germline V gene lookup returns CDR1 MDHEN and CDR2 SYDVKM. CDR3 length: 14 amino acids. The V end lost 10 bases, the J end lost 0 bases, and 15 bases lay between the germline ends. Written as DNA, the CDR3 is TGTGCCACCCAGGCAGGACTCCTGAACACTGAAGCTTTCTTT. Residues: CATQAGLLNTEAFF.

This clone was picked up a small number of times. The chain carries TRBV28 and TRBJ2-5, with no clear D. V lost 1 base to trimming and J lost 3 bases, with 3 bases between them. Germline CDR1 is MDHEN and CDR2 is SYDVKM. This CDR3 has 12 residues. CDR3 residues: CASSLSKETQYF. The CDR3 DNA sequence: TGTGCCAGCAGTTTATCCAAAGAGACCCAGTACTTC.

This clone was observed a handful of times. The rearrangement links TRBV7-2 to TRBJ1-2, with a weak D call TRBD1 (6 bases). This CDR3 has 13 residues. Trimming stripped 3 bases from V and 7 bases from J, with 12 bases between. Germline V gene sequence: CDR1 SGHTA, CDR2 FQGNSA. Here the CDR3 DNA reads TGTGCCAGCAGCTTCAATGACAGGCGTGGCTACACCTTC. This codes for CASSFNDRRGYTF.

V and J are TRBV5-1 and TRBJ2-3; 9 nucleotides line up with TRBD2. Per the germline V gene, CDR1 is SGHRS and CDR2 is YFSETQ. Trimming took 5 bases from V and 0 from J; bases not matched to a gene: 4. The CDR3 has 15 amino acids. The CDR3, as DNA: TGCGCCAGCAGTGAGCGGGGGGTTAGCACAGATACGCAGTATTTT. Residues: CASSERGVSTDTQYF.